This is a list of T cell receptor beta chains from one sample in a study of blood T cells in healthy people across ages. TCRdb ran MiXCR on the 5' RACE reads and lists one entry per CDR3 protein. Altogether about 600,000 distinct CDR3 sequences are present, around 48% being singletons, with the ten largest covering 20% to 25%. Sequenced: blood. Receptor source: a man older than 75 in good health. The CDR3 runs from the conserved cysteine through the conserved F or W. D genes are given only for firm matches. Size is stated for part of the rows, as once, few or many counts, or as a class when the clone is expanded.

d_gene	v_gene	abundance	j_gene	CDR3aa	CDR3nt
-	TRBV2	-	TRBJ2-5	CASGPTQETQYF	TGTGCCAGCGGTCCTACTCAAGAGACCCAGTACTTC
-	TRBV27	-	TRBJ2-7	CASSVREAYEQYF	TGTGCCAGCAGTGTACGGGAAGCCTACGAGCAGTACTTC
-	TRBV20-1	few	TRBJ2-5	CSARDNRASRETQYF	TGCAGTGCTAGAGATAACCGGGCCAGCCGAGAGACCCAGTACTTC
-	TRBV7-2	-	TRBJ2-1	CASRALGESSYNEQFF	TGTGCCAGCAGAGCCTTGGGGGAGAGCTCCTACAATGAGCAGTTCTTC
-	TRBV20-1	many	TRBJ2-3	CSAAPDTDTQYF	TGCAGTGCGGCCCCAGATACAGATACGCAGTATTTT
-	TRBV3-1	-	TRBJ1-2	CASSQDLFEYNYGYTF	TGTGCCAGCAGCCAAGATTTGTTTGAGTATAACTATGGCTACACCTTC
-	TRBV7-3	few	TRBJ2-3	CASSLRGGDGTDTQYF	TGTGCCAGCAGCTTACGGGGCGGCGATGGCACAGATACGCAGTATTTT
TRBD2	TRBV5-1	few	TRBJ2-1	CASSVGTVLGTMREGSYNEQFF	TGCGCCAGCAGCGTGGGGACAGTCCTAGGGACTATGCGGGAGGGATCCTACAATGAGCAGTTCTTC
TRBD2	TRBV7-2	-	TRBJ2-4	CASLRASGSDIQYF	TGTGCCAGCTTACGGGCTAGCGGGAGTGACATTCAGTACTTC
-	TRBV20-1	few	TRBJ2-7	CSAARDTTIYEQYF	TGCAGTGCTGCCCGGGACACGACAATCTACGAGCAGTACTTC
-	TRBV11-2	-	TRBJ2-1	CASSRPVGAMGKFF	TGTGCCAGCAGCCGACCCGTGGGGGCCATGGGGAAGTTCTTC
-	TRBV20-1	-	TRBJ2-1	CSARPLRPYNEQFF	TGCAGTGCTAGACCCCTACGGCCCTACAATGAGCAGTTCTTC
-	TRBV7-2	once	TRBJ1-5	CASSLALHQPQHF	TGTGCCAGCAGCTTAGCCTTACATCAGCCCCAGCATTTT
-	TRBV20-1	-	TRBJ2-3	CSAIGQRTDTQYF	TGCAGTGCTATAGGACAGCGGACAGATACGCAGTATTTT
TRBD1	TRBV9	-	TRBJ1-4	CASSGTGGGSGKLFF	TGTGCCAGCAGCGGGACAGGAGGGGGGAGTGGAAAACTGTTTTTT
-	TRBV20-1	-	TRBJ2-7	CSAGAYSGSYEQYF	TGCAGTGCTGGAGCATATAGCGGCTCCTACGAGCAGTACTTC
-	TRBV5-1	-	TRBJ2-3	CASSLAGQHRARRATDTQYF	TGCGCCAGCAGCTTGGCCGGACAGCACCGAGCGAGGCGGGCCACAGATACGCAGTATTTT
-	TRBV2	few	TRBJ1-2	CASSEQANYGYTF	TGTGCCAGCAGTGAACAGGCGAACTATGGCTACACCTTC
TRBD2	TRBV4-1	-	TRBJ2-1	CASSRGLAGRSSYSEQFF	TGCGCCAGCAGCCGAGGACTAGCGGGGCGGAGCTCCTACAGTGAGCAGTTCTTC
-	TRBV7-9	-	TRBJ2-2	CASSPTGINTGELFF	TGTGCCAGCAGCCCAACAGGGATAAACACCGGGGAGCTGTTTTTT
-	TRBV5-1	-	TRBJ2-1	CASSLSPGAHNEQFF	TGCGCCAGCAGCTTGTCCCCGGGAGCCCACAATGAGCAGTTCTTC
-	TRBV7-8	-	TRBJ2-1	CASSPRASSVYNEQFF	TGTGCCAGCAGCCCACGAGCGTCCTCCGTCTACAATGAGCAGTTCTTC
-	TRBV7-9	-	TRBJ1-1	CASSLVPPSTEAFF	TGTGCCAGCAGCTTAGTCCCGCCGAGCACTGAAGCTTTCTTT
-	TRBV6-2/TRBV6-3	few	TRBJ2-7	CASSKDSPYEQYF	TGTGCCAGCAGTAAGGACAGCCCCTACGAGCAGTACTTC